The 8 T cell receptor beta chains below come from one sample, sequenced in a study of identical twins. TCRdb reprocessed the 5' RACE reads via MiXCR and lists one record per CDR3 protein. The sample yields hundreds of thousands of distinct CDR3 sequences, around 20% seen once. These data were likewise used in another study, on T cells expressing NK-cell markers.

Sequenced input: PBMCs. These receptors were taken from a woman aged 18-30 years in good health.

V gene TRBV7-9 combines with J gene TRBJ2-5; weak D call: TRBD1 (5 bases). In germline, CDR1 is SEHNR, CDR2 FQNEAQ (reference sequence). This CDR3 is 14 amino acids long. The V end was cut by 4 bases, the J end by 6 bases, with 15 bases between. Here the CDR3 reads CASSSDRGRQTQYF. CDR3 nucleotides: TGTGCCAGCAGCTCAGATAGGGGTAGGCAGACCCAGTACTTC.

CDR3 DNA: TGTGCCATGAACACCGGGCCGTACTACGAGCAGTACTTC. Protein product: CAMNTGPYYEQYF. The genes are TRBV5-6 and TRBJ2-7; D call uncertain. V lost 9 bases and J lost 3, with 16 bases in between. The CDR3 consists of 13 residues. CDR1 SGHDT and CDR2 YYEEEE come from the germline V gene.

V and J are TRBV5-1 and TRBJ2-5; TRBD1 might be the D (7 bases). V gave up 4 bases and J gave up 4 bases, with 14 bases separating them. The CDR3 sequence is 14 residues long. Germline CDR1 reads SGHRS; CDR2 reads YFSETQ. The CDR3 region has the DNA TGCGCCAGCAGCGCGGGACAGAGAATAGAGACCCAGTACTTC. Protein product: CASSAGQRIETQYF.

This clonotype has more than one count but fewer than ten. This chain uses TRBV7-2 with TRBJ2-7; D perhaps matches TRBD2 (7 bases). The V end was cut by 1 base, the J end by 5 bases, with 18 bases between. Per the germline V gene, CDR1 is SGHTA and CDR2 is FQGNSA. The CDR3 runs to 16 residues. CDR3 coding DNA: TGTGCCAGCAGCTTAGGAGGGGGGGCGAGTAGAAACGAGCAGTACTTC. It is translated as CASSLGGGASRNEQYF. Supplemented by reference TRBV7-2 and TRBJ2-7, the full variable domain reads GAGVSQSPSNKVTEKGKDVELRCDPISGHTALYWYRQSLGQGLEFLIYFQGNSAPDKSGLPSDRFSAERTGGSVSTLTIQRTQQEDSAVYLCASSLGGGASRNEQYFGPGTRLTVT.

This CDR3 reads CASSPAYGTRPQEQFF. The CDR3 DNA sequence: TGTGCCAGCAGTCCTGCTTATGGGACTAGGCCTCAGGAGCAGTTCTTC. The chain has TRBV5-5 and TRBJ2-1; TRBD2 matches 8 bases. The germline gives CDR1 SGHKS, CDR2 YYEKEE (reference sequence). The CDR3 sequence is 16 residues long. V lost 5 bases and J lost 10; bases outside the gene matches: 17.

The chain employs TRBV24-1 and TRBJ2-1; TRBD2 aligns across 7 bases. The ends lost 4 bases at V and 6 bases at J; junction bases unmatched: 8. The CDR3 consists of 15 residues. Germline V gene sequence: CDR1 KGHDR, CDR2 SFDVKD. The DNA of the CDR3 is TGTGCCACCAGTGAAGCGGGACTTGGACCCAATGAGCAGTTCTTC. Its protein product is CATSEAGLGPNEQFF.

This clonotype was observed a handful of times. The chain combines TRBV29-1 with TRBJ2-7; 8 bases agree with TRBD1. CDR3 size: 12 residues. V lost 1 base and J lost 6; bases outside the gene matches: 2. CDR1 is SQVTM, CDR2 ANQGSEA, per germline. The CDR3 protein is CSVEGGTGEQYF. The CDR3 DNA reads TGCAGCGTTGAAGGCGGGACAGGCGAGCAGTACTTC.

The genes are TRBV3-1 and TRBJ2-7, with a possible D match to TRBD2 (6 bases). Germline lookup yields CDR1 LGHDT and CDR2 YNNKEL (reference sequence). V was pared by 1 base and J by 0 bases, with 7 bases between. The CDR3 extends over 14 amino acids. CDR3 bases: TGTGCCAGCAGCCAAGGACTAGTCTCCTACGAGCAGTACTTC. Translated, it gives CASSQGLVSYEQYF.